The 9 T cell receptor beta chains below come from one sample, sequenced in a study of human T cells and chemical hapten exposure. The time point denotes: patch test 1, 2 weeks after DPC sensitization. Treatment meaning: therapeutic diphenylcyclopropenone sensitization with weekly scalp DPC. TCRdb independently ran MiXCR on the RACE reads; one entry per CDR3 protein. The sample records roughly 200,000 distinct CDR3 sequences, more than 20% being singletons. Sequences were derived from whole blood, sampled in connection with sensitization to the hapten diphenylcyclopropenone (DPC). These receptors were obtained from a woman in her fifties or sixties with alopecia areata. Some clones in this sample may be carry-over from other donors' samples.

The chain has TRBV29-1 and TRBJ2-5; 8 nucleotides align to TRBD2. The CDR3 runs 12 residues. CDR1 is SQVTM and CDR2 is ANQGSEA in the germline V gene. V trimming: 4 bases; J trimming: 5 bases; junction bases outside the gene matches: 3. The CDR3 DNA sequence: TGCAGCGTTGGGTCTAGCGGGGAGACCCAGTACTTC. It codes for CSVGSSGETQYF.

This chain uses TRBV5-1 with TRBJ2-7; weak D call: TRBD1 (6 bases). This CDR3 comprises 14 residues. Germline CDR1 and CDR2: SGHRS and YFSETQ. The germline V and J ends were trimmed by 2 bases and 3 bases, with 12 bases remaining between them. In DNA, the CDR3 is TGCGCCAGCAGCTTAGAGGGACAAAACTACGAGCAGTACTTC. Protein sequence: CASSLEGQNYEQYF. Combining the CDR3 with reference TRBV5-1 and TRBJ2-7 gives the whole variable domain KAGVTQTPRYLIKTRGQQVTLSCSPISGHRSVSWYQQTPGQGLQFLFEYFSETQRNKGNFPGRFSGRQFSNSRSEMNVSTLELGDSALYLCASSLEGQNYEQYFGPGTRLTVT.

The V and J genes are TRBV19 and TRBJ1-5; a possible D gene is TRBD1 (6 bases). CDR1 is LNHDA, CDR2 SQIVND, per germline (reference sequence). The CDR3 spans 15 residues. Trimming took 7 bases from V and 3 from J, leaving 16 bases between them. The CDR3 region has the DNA TGTGCCAGTAAAGGGGGGGGGACTTTCAATCAGCCCCAGCATTTT. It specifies CASKGGGTFNQPQHF.

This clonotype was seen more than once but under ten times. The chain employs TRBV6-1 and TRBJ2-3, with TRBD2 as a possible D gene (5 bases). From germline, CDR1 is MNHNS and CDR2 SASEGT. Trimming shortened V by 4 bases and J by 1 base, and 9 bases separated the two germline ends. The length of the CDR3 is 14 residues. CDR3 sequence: CASSGAGRTDTQYF. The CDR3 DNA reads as TGTGCCAGCAGTGGTGCGGGCCGCACAGATACGCAGTATTTT.

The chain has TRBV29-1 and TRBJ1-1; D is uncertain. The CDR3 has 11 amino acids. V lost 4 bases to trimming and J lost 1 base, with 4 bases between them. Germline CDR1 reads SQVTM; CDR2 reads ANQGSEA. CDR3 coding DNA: TGCAGCGTTGCCCGGAACACTGAAGCTTTCTTT. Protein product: CSVARNTEAFF.

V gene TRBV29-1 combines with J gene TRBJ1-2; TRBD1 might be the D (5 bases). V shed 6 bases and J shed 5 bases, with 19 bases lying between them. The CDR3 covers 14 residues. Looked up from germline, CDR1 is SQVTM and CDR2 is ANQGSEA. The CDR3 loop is CSVNEPGTEYGYTF. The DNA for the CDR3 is TGCAGCGTCAATGAGCCCGGGACGGAATATGGCTACACCTTC.

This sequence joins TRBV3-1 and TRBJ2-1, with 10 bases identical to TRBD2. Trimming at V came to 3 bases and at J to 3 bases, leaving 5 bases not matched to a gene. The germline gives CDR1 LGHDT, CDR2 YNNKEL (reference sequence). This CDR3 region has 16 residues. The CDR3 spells CASSHPLAGYYNEQFF. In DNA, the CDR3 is TGTGCCAGCAGCCACCCACTAGCGGGGTACTACAATGAGCAGTTCTTC.

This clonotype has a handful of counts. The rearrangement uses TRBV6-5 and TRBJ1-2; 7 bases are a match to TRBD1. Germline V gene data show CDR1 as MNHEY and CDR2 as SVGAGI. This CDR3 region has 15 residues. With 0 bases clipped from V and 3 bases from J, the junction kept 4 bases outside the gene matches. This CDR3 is CASSYSIQGYYGYTF. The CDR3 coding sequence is TGTGCCAGCAGTTACTCGATACAGGGGTACTATGGCTACACCTTC.

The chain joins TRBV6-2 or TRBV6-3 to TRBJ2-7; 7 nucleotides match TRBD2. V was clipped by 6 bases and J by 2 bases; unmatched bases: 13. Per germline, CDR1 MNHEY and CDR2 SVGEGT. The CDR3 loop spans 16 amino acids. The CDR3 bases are TGTGCCAGCAGCAACGGACTAGTGGGTCCCCCCTACGAGCAGTACTTC. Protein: CASSNGLVGPPYEQYF.